This T cell receptor beta chain stems from a study of resident and recirculating memory T cells in vitiligo. Turning to the study itself: Each patient gave two lesional and two nonlesional epidermal shave biopsies, plus PBMCs.

Profiled with immunoSEQ multiplex PCR; TCRdb holds only in-frame clones, not every one. The sample carries roughly 80,000 clones, 90% to 95% recorded once. Patients who had received treatment within the previous three months were excluded. The germline V and J ends were trimmed by 7 bases and 9 bases, with 13 bases remaining between them. The CDR3 runs to 11 residues. Germline assignment: CDR1 SQVTM and CDR2 ANQGSEA. Material for sequencing was blood. The chain uses TRBV29-1 and TRBJ2-1; weak D call: TRBD2 (5 bases). This clonotype was sampled from a male donor with vitiligo. DNA of the CDR3: TGCAGCGCCCAACTAGTTTTTGAGCAGTTCTTC. It encodes CSAQLVFEQFF.